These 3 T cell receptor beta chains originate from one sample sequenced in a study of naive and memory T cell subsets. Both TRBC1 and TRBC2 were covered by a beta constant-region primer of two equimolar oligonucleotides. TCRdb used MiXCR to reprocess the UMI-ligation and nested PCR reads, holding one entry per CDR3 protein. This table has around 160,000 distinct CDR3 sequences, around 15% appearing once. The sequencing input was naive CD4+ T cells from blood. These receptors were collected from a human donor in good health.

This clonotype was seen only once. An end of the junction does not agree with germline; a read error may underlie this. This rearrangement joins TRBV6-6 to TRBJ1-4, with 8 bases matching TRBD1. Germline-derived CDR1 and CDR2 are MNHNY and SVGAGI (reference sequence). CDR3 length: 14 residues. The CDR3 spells CASGRMRGEGQENF. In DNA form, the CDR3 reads TGTGCCAGCGGAAGGATGAGAGGGGAGGGACAGGAGAATTTT.

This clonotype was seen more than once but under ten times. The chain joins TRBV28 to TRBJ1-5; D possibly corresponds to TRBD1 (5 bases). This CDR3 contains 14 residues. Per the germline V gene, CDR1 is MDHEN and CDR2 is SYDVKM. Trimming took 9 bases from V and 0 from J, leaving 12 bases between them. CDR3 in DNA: TGTGCCAGTACAGGCGGTTATAGCAATCAGCCCCAGCATTTT. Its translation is CASTGGYSNQPQHF.

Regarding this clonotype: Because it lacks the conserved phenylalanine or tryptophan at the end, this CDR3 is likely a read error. CDR3 amino acids: CASSQEGRGHPGANVLTL. The CDR3 DNA follows: TGTGCCAGCAGCCAAGAGGGCAGGGGGCACCCTGGGGCCAACGTCCTGACTTTA. The chain combines TRBV3-1 with TRBJ2-6, with TRBD1 identical over 8 bases. The V gene's germline CDR1 is LGHDT and CDR2 YNNKEL (reference sequence). The CDR3 covers 18 residues. Germline trimming cut 0 bases from V and 2 bases from J; bases unmatched to any gene: 6.